Listed here are 15 T cell receptor beta chains from one sample, sequenced in a study of blood T cell repertoires in COVID-19. The protocol was immunoSEQ multiplex PCR, while the TCRdb copy is restricted to in-frame clones and leaves out a portion. The sample holds 150,000 to 200,000 clones; approximately 86% are singletons and the top ten take less than 3.5%. Material: peripheral blood. The source is a man in his 70s with acute or convalescent COVID-19.

Only a few counts were recorded for this clone. This chain connects TRBV19 to TRBJ1-2; a weak D match, TRBD1 (6 bases). The CDR3 runs 16 residues. Germline V gene sequence: CDR1 LNHDA, CDR2 SQIVND (reference sequence). V lost 5 bases to trimming and J lost 6 bases, with 22 bases between them. CDR3 nucleotide sequence: TGTGCCAGTAGTCCCCTCAGGGGAAGAGGAGTCGATGGCTACACCTTC. Encoded protein: CASSPLRGRGVDGYTF.

The J gene is TRBJ1-1, the V gene TRBV10-3; 8 nucleotides line up with TRBD1. The length of the CDR3 is 17 residues. J was trimmed by 1 base and V by 5 bases; bases with no gene match: 12. The V gene's germline CDR1 is ENHRY and CDR2 SYGVKD. This CDR3 is CAISFSDRGFENTEAFF. CDR3 nucleotide sequence: TGTGCCATCAGTTTTTCCGACAGGGGTTTTGAGAACACTGAAGCTTTCTTT.

V is TRBV19 and J is TRBJ2-3; perhaps TRBD1 as D (6 bases). The CDR3 is made up of 14 amino acids. CDR1 and CDR2 from the germline V gene are LNHDA and SQIVND (reference sequence). The germline V and J ends were trimmed by 5 bases and 3 bases, with 12 bases remaining between them. Here the CDR3 reads CASSLKTGTDTQYF. The CDR3 DNA sequence: TGTGCCAGTAGTCTTAAAACAGGGACAGATACGCAGTATTTT.

The V gene is TRBV27, the J gene TRBJ2-1; TRBD2 matches at 12 bases. This CDR3 is 19 amino acids long. Germline loops: CDR1 MNHEY, CDR2 SMNVEV (reference sequence). Trimming removed 6 bases from V and 0 bases from J; junction bases left unmatched: 12. The CDR3 loop is CASRKTSGSLFSSYNEQFF. CDR3 nucleotides: TGTGCCAGCAGGAAGACTAGCGGGAGTTTATTCAGCTCCTACAATGAGCAGTTCTTC.

The CDR3 protein is CASSLTSGYNNEQFF. Written as DNA, the CDR3 is TGTGCCAGCAGCCTTACTAGCGGCTATAACAATGAGCAGTTCTTC. The gene calls are TRBV11-3 and TRBJ2-1, with 8 bases that match TRBD2. The CDR3 consists of 15 residues. V lost 5 bases to trimming and J lost 5 bases; unmatched junction nucleotides: 8. Germline V gives CDR1 SGHNT, CDR2 YENEEA.

This clone has a single count. The CDR3 DNA is TGTGCCAGCAGCTGGACGGAGGGGACAGCACCCGTCTCTGGAAACACCATATATTTT. Protein: CASSWTEGTAPVSGNTIYF. This chain uses TRBV13 with TRBJ1-3; 7 nucleotides agree with TRBD1. Trimming removed 4 bases from V and 0 bases from J; junction bases left unmatched: 15. CDR3 length: 19 amino acids. Germline-derived CDR1 and CDR2 are PRHDT and FYEKMQ (reference sequence). Drawing the rest from reference TRBV13 and TRBJ1-3, the complete variable domain is AAGVIQSPRHLIKEKRETATLKCYPIPRHDTVYWYQQGPGQDPQFLISFYEKMQSDKGSIPDRFSAQQFSDYHSELNMSSLELGDSALYFCASSWTEGTAPVSGNTIYFGEGSWLTVV.

This clone was seen only once. This chain connects TRBV27 to TRBJ2-7, with D perhaps matching TRBD2 (6 bases). CDR1 is MNHEY, CDR2 SMNVEV, per germline (reference sequence). The CDR3 is 12 amino acids. Trimming took off 11 bases at V and 5 bases at J, with 16 bases between the two ends. CDR3 residues: CAGGWKNNEQYF. Written as DNA, the CDR3 is TGTGCCGGGGGGTGGAAGAACAACGAGCAGTACTTC.

The chain is built from TRBV4-2 and TRBJ1-6; D gene ambiguous. CDR3 size: 14 residues. CDR1 is LGHNA, CDR2 YNFKEQ, per germline. V dropped 2 bases and J dropped 8 bases, with 10 bases sitting between them. The CDR3 loop reads CASSQPGEDSPLHF. The CDR3 DNA follows: TGTGCCAGCAGCCAACCAGGCGAAGATTCACCCCTCCACTTT.

The rearrangement links TRBV11-3 to TRBJ2-3; 9 bases map to TRBD2. J lost 4 bases, V lost 1 base, and 6 bases had no gene match. CDR3 length: 16 amino acids. Per the germline V gene, CDR1 is SGHNT and CDR2 is YENEEA. The CDR3 DNA is TGTGCCAGCAGCTTAGTATCGCGGGAGGGCGCAGATACGCAGTATTTT. This sequence encodes CASSLVSREGADTQYF.

The chain couples TRBV9 to TRBJ1-2; D unclear. The length of the CDR3 is 15 residues. Germline V gives CDR1 SGDLS, CDR2 YYNGEE. V dropped 0 bases and J dropped 3 bases, with 12 bases sitting between them. CDR3 sequence (DNA): TGTGCCAGCAGCGTAGGATTCGGTTTTGACTATGGCTACACCTTC. Encoded protein: CASSVGFGFDYGYTF. The full variable domain, in which reference TRBV9 and TRBJ1-2 provide the parts outside the CDR3, is DSGVTQTPKHLITATGQRVTLRCSPRSGDLSVYWYQQSLDQGLQFLIQYYNGEERAKGNILERFSAQQFPDLHSELNLSSLELGDSALYFCASSVGFGFDYGYTFGSGTRLTVV.

The V gene is TRBV6-2 or TRBV6-3, the J gene TRBJ2-7; D possibly corresponds to TRBD2 (7 bases). Deletions cut 6 bases from V and 1 base from J, with 19 bases between. The CDR3 is made up of 16 amino acids. Looked up from germline, CDR1 is MNHEY and CDR2 is SVGEGT. The CDR3 nucleotides are TGTGCCAGCAGCCCCCAGGGAGGGGGTCGGTCCTACGAGCAGTACTTC. It is translated as CASSPQGGGRSYEQYF.

The chain combines TRBV24-1 with TRBJ2-1; D uncertain. Germline V gives CDR1 KGHDR, CDR2 SFDVKD. V lost 3 bases and J lost 0, with 11 bases in between. The CDR3 loop spans 16 amino acids. In DNA form, the CDR3 reads TGTGCCACCAGTGATAATCGCGATAGCTCCTACAATGAGCAGTTCTTC. Protein sequence: CATSDNRDSSYNEQFF.

V and J are TRBV2 and TRBJ1-2, with a possible D match to TRBD1 (6 bases). Per germline, CDR1 SNHLY and CDR2 FYNNEI. The CDR3 is made up of 18 amino acids. V was clipped by 1 base and J by 8 bases, with 26 bases between them. CDR3 residues: CASSEETLTGGAHPGYTF. The CDR3 DNA reads as TGTGCCAGCAGTGAAGAGACCTTGACTGGGGGGGCCCATCCCGGCTACACCTTC. Full variable domain (remainder filled in from reference TRBV2 and TRBJ1-2): EPEVTQTPSHQVTQMGQEVILRCVPISNHLYFYWYRQILGQKVEFLVSFYNNEISEKSEIFDDQFSVERPDGSNFTLKIRSTKLEDSAMYFCASSEETLTGGAHPGYTFGSGTRLTVV.

J is TRBJ2-3 and V is TRBV3-1 (or the pseudogene TRBV3-2), with no clear D. The CDR3 contains 14 residues. The germline V gene encodes CDR1 LGHDT and CDR2 YNNKEL (reference sequence). Trimming removed 0 bases from V and 5 bases from J, with 9 bases in between. This CDR3 reads CASSQEPALDTQYF. The CDR3, as DNA: TGTGCCAGCAGCCAAGAACCCGCACTAGATACGCAGTATTTT.

V is TRBV11-2 and J is TRBJ2-1; possible D gene TRBD1, 6 bases. V was trimmed by 4 bases and J by 5 bases, leaving 9 bases between them. The CDR3 spans 13 residues. Germline lookup yields CDR1 SGHAT and CDR2 FQNNGV. The CDR3 DNA reads TGTGCCAGCAGCTCCACAGGGAACAATGAGCAGTTCTTC. This translates into CASSSTGNNEQFF.